This T cell receptor beta chain was identified during a study of blood T cell repertoires in COVID-19. This CDR3 has 14 residues. CDR1 and CDR2 from the germline V gene are WNHNN and SYGVQD (reference sequence). V lost 3 bases, J lost 6 bases, and 3 bases stayed unmatched. Produced via immunoSEQ multiplex PCR; TCRdb's table is partial and in-frame only. The repertoire has about 300,000 clones, 90% of them found once; the top ten carry 3.5% to 5%. The sample taken for sequencing was PBMCs or T cells enriched from blood (not recorded which). The chain recombines TRBV10-1 with TRBJ1-4; 8 nucleotides line up with TRBD1. The clonotype was recovered from a woman in her late teens or twenties with acute COVID-19. CDR3: CASSDGTGHEKLFF. The CDR3 coding sequence is TGCGCCAGCAGTGACGGGACAGGACATGAAAAACTGTTTTTT.